The 29 T cell receptor beta chains listed next were all sequenced from one sample in a study of T-cell memory formation after mild COVID-19. One entry per CDR3 protein, called by TCRdb with MiXCR from the 5' RACE reads. The sample contains about 120,000 distinct CDR3 sequences, 22% of which appear only once. The sample comprised PBMCs or a T cell subset sorted from them (not recorded which). The source of these receptors is a man between 18 and 35 years old who had mild COVID-19 (a few samples of this study predate the infection). Cell type and time point are not known.

This clonotype has at least ten counts. CDR3 bases: TGTGCCAGCAGTCTTGACAGTTCAACTAATGAAAAACTGTTTTTT. Its protein is CASSLDSSTNEKLFF. V is TRBV9 and J is TRBJ1-4; D possibly corresponds to TRBD1 (5 bases). The CDR3 consists of 15 residues. The V gene lost 5 bases and the J gene lost 0 bases, with 11 bases spanning the gap. CDR1 SGDLS and CDR2 YYNGEE come from the germline V gene.

The V gene is TRBV4-1, the J gene TRBJ2-1; 7 bases align to TRBD1. The germline V gene has CDR1 MGHRA and CDR2 YSYEKL. CDR3 length: 14 amino acids. Unmatched junction bases numbered 7, after V lost 2 bases and J lost 9 bases. The CDR3 protein is CASSQPSAGGEQFF. The CDR3 region has the DNA TGCGCCAGCAGCCAACCGTCCGCAGGGGGTGAGCAGTTCTTC.

The chain recombines TRBV4-3 with TRBJ2-7; 7 bases are a match to TRBD1. V was clipped by 4 bases and J by 10 bases; unmatched bases: 13. Germline values: CDR1 LGHNA, CDR2 YSLEER. The CDR3 is 14 amino acids. The CDR3: CASSLEGTGADQYF. The CDR3 region has the DNA TGCGCCAGCAGCCTCGAAGGAACAGGGGCTGATCAGTACTTC.

This clonotype was counted between two and nine times. This chain links TRBV6-5 with TRBJ2-7; D is unclear. Deletions cut 2 bases from V and 1 base from J, with 6 bases between. Germline V gene sequence: CDR1 MNHEY, CDR2 SVGAGI. The CDR3 runs 13 residues. The CDR3 protein is CASSYAESYEQYF. The CDR3 DNA reads as TGTGCCAGCAGTTACGCGGAATCCTACGAGCAGTACTTC.

The sample holds a few counts of this clonotype. The V gene is TRBV7-9, the J gene TRBJ2-5; D call uncertain. Between the trimmed V and J ends, which lost 1 base and 3 bases, there was a span of 9 bases. The CDR3 is made up of 14 amino acids. Germline CDR1 SEHNR, CDR2 FQNEAQ (reference sequence). Here the CDR3 reads CASSLVALKETQYF. Written as DNA, the CDR3 is TGTGCCAGCAGCTTAGTTGCACTTAAAGAGACCCAGTACTTC.

V and J are TRBV12-5 and TRBJ2-3, with 10 bases that match TRBD2. Germline V gene lookup returns CDR1 LGHNT and CDR2 FRNRAP. CDR3 size: 15 residues. With V trimmed by 8 bases and J by 3 bases, 8 bases remained unmatched. In DNA, the CDR3 is TGTGCTAGTCTTTTTAGCGGGGGGTATACAGATACGCAGTATTTT. Translated: CASLFSGGYTDTQYF.

This clonotype turned up a few times. The V call is TRBV5-1, the J call TRBJ2-5; 7 bases match TRBD2. J was trimmed by 9 bases and V by 0 bases; bases with no gene match: 14. The CDR3 has 16 residues. Germline CDR1 reads SGHRS; CDR2 reads YFSETQ. The CDR3 coding sequence is TGCGCCAGCAGCTTGGCCGGGGTGCCTAGCGGCGGGGCCCAGTACTTC. Translation gives CASSLAGVPSGGAQYF.

This clonotype was seen a few times. The V gene is TRBV27, the J gene TRBJ2-4; the D is unclear. This CDR3 is 14 amino acids long. With 4 bases removed from V and 1 base from J, the gap between germline ends came to 8 bases. Germline-derived CDR1 and CDR2 are MNHEY and SMNVEV (reference sequence). The CDR3 region is CASSSGWAKNIQYF. CDR3 nucleotide sequence: TGTGCCAGCAGTTCCGGTTGGGCCAAAAACATTCAGTACTTC.

The chain links TRBV3-1 to TRBJ2-7; 10 nucleotides line up with TRBD2. The junction had 7 bases not matched to a gene; V was cut back by 0 bases and J by 8 bases. The CDR3 is made up of 15 amino acids. CDR1 LGHDT and CDR2 YNNKEL come from the germline V gene (reference sequence). The CDR3 here is CASSQDLAGGRKQYF. In nucleotides, the CDR3 is TGTGCCAGCAGCCAAGACTTAGCGGGGGGACGCAAGCAGTACTTC.

This clonotype was detected only a few times. The V and J genes are TRBV18 and TRBJ2-1, with 7 bases that match TRBD2. V lost 6 bases, J lost 8 bases, and 4 bases stayed unmatched. The CDR3 totals 12 residues. Looked up from germline, CDR1 is KGHSH and CDR2 is LQKENI. DNA of the CDR3: TGTGCCAGCTCGCCCCGGGGGGATGAGCAGTTCTTC. Protein product: CASSPRGDEQFF.

This clonotype was detected a few times. The CDR3 spells CASSEDMGHYNEQFF. CDR3 DNA: TGTGCCAGCAGTGAAGATATGGGCCATTACAATGAGCAGTTCTTC. The chain employs TRBV6-1 and TRBJ2-1; unclear D gene. The germline V and J ends were trimmed by 1 base and 4 bases, with 11 bases remaining between them. From germline, CDR1 is MNHNS and CDR2 SASEGT. The CDR3 has 15 amino acids.

The table lists this clonotype with a few counts. The genes are TRBV27 and TRBJ1-1; TRBD1 might be the D (6 bases). V dropped 3 bases and J dropped 1 base, with 9 bases sitting between them. The CDR3 is made up of 14 amino acids. CDR1 is MNHEY, CDR2 SMNVEV, per germline (reference sequence). CDR3 nucleotides: TGTGCCAGCAGTTTCCACAGGGCGAACACTGAAGCTTTCTTT. Protein: CASSFHRANTEAFF.

This clonotype was seen only a few times. The genes are TRBV4-3 and TRBJ2-3, with D uncertain. Per germline, CDR1 LGHNA and CDR2 YSLEER. This CDR3 spans 13 amino acids. V lost 1 base and J 5 bases, leaving 7 bases between the germline ends. CDR3 sequence (DNA): TGCGCCAGCAGCCAAGTCCTCGGAGATACGCAGTATTTT. Its translation: CASSQVLGDTQYF.

The table lists this clonotype with many counts. V is TRBV6-2 or TRBV6-3 and J is TRBJ2-7; TRBD2 matches 7 bases. Germline loops: CDR1 MNHEY, CDR2 SVGEGT. V shed 5 bases and J 4 bases; nucleotides not matched to a gene: 5. The CDR3 runs to 13 residues. In DNA form, the CDR3 reads TGTGCCAGCAGTGGAGCGGGGTCATACGAGCAGTACGTC. Protein sequence: CASSGAGSYEQYV.

The chain combines TRBV7-8 with TRBJ2-7, with TRBD2 matching over 10 bases. V shed 5 bases and J 4 bases; nucleotides not matched to a gene: 2. Germline V gives CDR1 SGHVS, CDR2 FQNEAQ. The CDR3 length is 13 residues. The CDR3 loop is CASSDSGGYEQYV. The DNA for the CDR3 is TGTGCCAGCAGCGATAGCGGGGGGTACGAGCAGTACGTC.

This clonotype has more than one count but fewer than ten. The chain carries TRBV12-3 or TRBV12-4 and TRBJ1-2; perhaps TRBD1 as D (6 bases). Trimming took off 7 bases at V and 1 base at J, with 19 bases between the two ends. The CDR3 consists of 16 residues. Written as DNA, the CDR3 is TGTGCCAGCACCCCCTCGTATGACAGGCTTAACTATGGCTACACCTTC. Translation: CASTPSYDRLNYGYTF.

This chain uses TRBV29-1 with TRBJ1-1; tentatively, D is TRBD1 (5 bases). The CDR3 has 12 residues. Germline-derived CDR1 and CDR2 are SQVTM and ANQGSEA. The V end was cut by 5 bases, the J end by 1 base, with 8 bases between. CDR3: CSVLTENTEAFF. DNA for the CDR3: TGCAGCGTTCTGACAGAGAACACTGAAGCTTTCTTT.

This clonotype has more than one count but fewer than ten. V and J are TRBV11-2 and TRBJ2-1; D gene ambiguous. CDR3 size: 12 residues. Trimming pared 5 bases from V and 7 bases from J, leaving 9 bases between. Germline V gives CDR1 SGHAT, CDR2 FQNNGV. For the CDR3, the DNA is TGTGCCAGCAGCCTGGCGGCGAATGAGCAGTTCTTC. It yields the protein CASSLAANEQFF.

The chain carries TRBV2 and TRBJ2-7; 8 bases are a match to TRBD1. Per germline, CDR1 SNHLY and CDR2 FYNNEI. The CDR3 has 14 amino acids. The trim removed 6 bases at V and 0 bases at J, leaving 4 bases unmatched. CDR3 DNA sequence: TGTGCCAGCAGCGACAGGGGCTTCTCCTACGAGCAGTACGTC. Residues: CASSDRGFSYEQYV.

By sample fraction, this clonotype is medium-sized. The chain couples TRBV2 to TRBJ2-7; no clear D. This CDR3 is built from 15 residues. Trimming took off 1 base at V and 5 bases at J, with 15 bases between the two ends. CDR1 and CDR2 from the germline V gene are SNHLY and FYNNEI. The CDR3 region is CASSEERMRFDEQYV. In nucleotides, the CDR3 is TGTGCCAGCAGTGAAGAAAGAATGCGATTCGACGAGCAGTACGTC.

This clonotype was detected only a few times. The chain recombines TRBV21-1 with TRBJ2-4; the table assigns TRBD2, which was not confirmed against the DNA. TRBV21-1 is given as a pseudogene. CDR3 length equals 19 residues. The CDR3 DNA reads as TGTGCCAGCCCCAGACCCCCGGCTAGCCCCGAACTAGCCAAAAACATTCAGTACTTC. Its translation is CASPRPPASPELAKNIQYF.

This clonotype was seen a handful of times. The V gene is TRBV6-2 or TRBV6-3, the J gene TRBJ2-5, with D tentatively TRBD1 (6 bases). Germline V gene lookup returns CDR1 MNHEY and CDR2 SVGEGT. CDR3 size: 13 residues. V was shortened by 11 bases and J by 7 bases, with 20 bases between the two germline ends. The DNA of the CDR3 is TGTGCCTCAACTTCGGGGACAATCGGGACCCAGTACTTC. It specifies CASTSGTIGTQYF.

This clonotype was found a few times. CDR3 coding DNA: TGCGCCAGCAGCTTGTCCATGGGGGAGAACACCGGGGAGCTGTTTTTT. Residues: CASSLSMGENTGELFF. The V and J genes are TRBV5-1 and TRBJ2-2, with D tentatively TRBD1 or TRBD2 (5 bases each). Trimming stripped 1 base from V and 1 base from J, with 11 bases between. Looked up from germline, CDR1 is SGHRS and CDR2 is YFSETQ. The CDR3 has 16 amino acids.

This chain uses TRBV5-1 with TRBJ2-3; D might be TRBD2 (6 bases). V was clipped by 3 bases and J by 1 base, with 12 bases between them. The CDR3 consists of 15 residues. CDR1 is SGHRS, CDR2 YFSETQ, per germline. The chain's CDR3 is CASSSRGVGTDTQYF. CDR3 bases: TGCGCCAGCAGCTCCCGCGGGGTGGGCACAGATACGCAGTATTTT.

V is TRBV7-2 and J is TRBJ2-1, with unresolved D. Germline CDR1 reads SGHTA; CDR2 reads FQGNSA. There are 12 residues in the CDR3. V was trimmed by 6 bases and J by 10 bases, leaving 13 bases between them. The CDR3: CASSPVVGEQFF. The DNA for the CDR3 is TGTGCCAGCAGTCCTGTGGTTGGGGAGCAGTTCTTC.

The V gene is TRBV7-9, the J gene TRBJ2-1; a possible D gene is TRBD1 (5 bases). Deletions cut 2 bases from V and 2 bases from J, with 13 bases between. CDR3 length: 16 amino acids. Per germline, CDR1 SEHNR and CDR2 FQNEAQ (reference sequence). In DNA form, the CDR3 reads TGTGCCAGCAGCTTACCGGGCGGACACCCCTACAATGAGCAGTTCTTC. Its translation is CASSLPGGHPYNEQFF.

This clonotype was counted between two and nine times. This chain uses TRBV12-3 or TRBV12-4 with TRBJ1-1; D might be TRBD1 (5 bases). Trimming left V 5 bases short and J 3 bases short, with 10 bases between. CDR3 length: 13 amino acids. The CDR3, as DNA: TGTGCCAGCAGTCAGGGATGGGACACTGAAGCTTTCTTT. Translation gives CASSQGWDTEAFF.

The genes are TRBV29-1 and TRBJ1-1; possible D gene TRBD1, 6 bases. Germline CDR1 is SQVTM and CDR2 is ANQGSEA. Trimming took 2 bases from V and 0 from J, leaving 16 bases between them. The length of the CDR3 is 16 residues. CDR3 sequence reads: CSVERGKSFVNTEAFF. The CDR3 bases are TGCAGCGTTGAAAGGGGGAAGTCGTTCGTGAACACTGAAGCTTTCTTT. Variable domain in full (rest from reference TRBV29-1 and TRBJ1-1): SAVISQKPSRDICQRGTSLTIQCQVDSQVTMMFWYRQQPGQSLTLIATANQGSEATYESGFVIDKFPISRPNLTFSTLTVSNMSPEDSSIYLCSVERGKSFVNTEAFFGQGTRLTVV.

This clonotype was counted a few times. The CDR3 coding sequence is TGTGCCACCAGCAGAGATCGAACAGATACGCAGTATTTT. Translated: CATSRDRTDTQYF. The gene calls are TRBV15 and TRBJ2-3; no clear D. The CDR3 extends over 13 amino acids. Trimming left V 0 bases short and J 3 bases short, with 4 bases between. Germline lookup yields CDR1 LNHNV and CDR2 YYDKDF (reference sequence).